A selection of T cell receptor beta chains follows, all from one sample in a study of OX40 agonist ivuxolimab in advanced cancers. Some clones are missing from TCRdb's copy, which holds only in-frame ones; the method was immunoSEQ multiplex PCR. The table includes approximately 15,000 clones, approximately 92% detected once. The sequences come from CD4+ or CD8+ T cells sorted from blood, collected in a trial of the OX40 agonist ivuxolimab. Receptors were obtained from an adult with an advanced solid tumor such as melanoma, head and neck, liver or kidney cancer. Each CDR3 is given with its conserved first and last residue. The order of the fields is clone size, D gene, J gene, CDR3 length, V gene, CDR3 DNA, CDR3 protein. A D gene is named only where the DNA matches it firmly. The size of a clone is reported for some rows only, either as once, few or many, or as a class for expanded clones.

size: once
D: -
J: TRBJ1-2
length: 17
V: TRBV15
DNA: TGTGCCACCAGCAGAGATCTTATGGGAGGAGGACGTCCTGGCTACACCTTC
CDR3: CATSRDLMGGGRPGYTF

size: -
D: -
J: TRBJ1-1
length: 13
V: TRBV6-5
DNA: TGTGCCAGCAGCAGGACTTGGTACACTGAAGCTTTCTTT
CDR3: CASSRTWYTEAFF

size: few
D: -
J: TRBJ2-3
length: 16
V: TRBV5-4
DNA: TGTGCCAGCAGCTTAGGGAACGGACTCTACACAGATACGCAGTATTTT
CDR3: CASSLGNGLYTDTQYF

size: -
D: TRBD1
J: TRBJ2-3
length: 16
V: TRBV9
DNA: TGTGCCAGCAGCCCTTCCGGGACAGGGGGTACAGATACGCAGTATTTT
CDR3: CASSPSGTGGTDTQYF

size: -
D: -
J: TRBJ1-2
length: 13
V: TRBV5-5
DNA: TGTGCCAGCAGCTTGACAGCTAACTATGGCTACACCTTC
CDR3: CASSLTANYGYTF

size: few
D: -
J: TRBJ1-2
length: 12
V: TRBV21-1
DNA: TGTGCCAGCAGCCCGGAAGGGCAGAGCTACACCTTC
CDR3: CASSPEGQSYTF

size: -
D: TRBD1
J: TRBJ1-2
length: 15
V: TRBV7-9
DNA: TGTGCCAGCAGCAATCCCGGGACAGGGGACTATGGCTACACCTTC
CDR3: CASSNPGTGDYGYTF

size: -
D: -
J: TRBJ2-3
length: 12
V: TRBV2
DNA: TGTGCCAGCAGTGGGAGCACAGATACGCAGTATTTT
CDR3: CASSGSTDTQYF

size: -
D: -
J: TRBJ1-1
length: 14
V: TRBV6-6
DNA: TGTGCCAGCAGTTATTCGGCGTTGAACACTGAAGCTTTCTTT
CDR3: CASSYSALNTEAFF

size: -
D: TRBD2
J: TRBJ2-3
length: 16
V: TRBV5-1
DNA: TGCGCCAGCAGCTTGGAGCCTAGCGGGAGAGGAGATACGCAGTATTTT
CDR3: CASSLEPSGRGDTQYF

size: -
D: -
J: TRBJ2-7
length: 14
V: TRBV13
DNA: TGTGCCAGCAGCCCCGAGGGGTTCTCCTACGAGCAGTACTTC
CDR3: CASSPEGFSYEQYF

size: -
D: TRBD1
J: TRBJ2-7
length: 16
V: TRBV4-3
DNA: TGCGCCAGCAGCCAAGATGGCGAGACAGGGTACTACGAGCAGTACTTC
CDR3: CASSQDGETGYYEQYF

size: -
D: -
J: TRBJ2-7
length: 13
V: TRBV28
DNA: TGTGCCAGCAGTTTCGCAGGCGCCTACGAGCAGTACTTC
CDR3: CASSFAGAYEQYF

size: once
D: -
J: TRBJ1-1
length: 14
V: TRBV5-1
DNA: TGCGCCAGCAGCTCCTCGGCATATAACACTGAAGCTTTCTTT
CDR3: CASSSSAYNTEAFF

size: -
D: -
J: TRBJ1-5
length: 13
V: TRBV27
DNA: TGTGCCAGCAGTTTATCGAGCCTTCAGCCCCAGCATTTT
CDR3: CASSLSSLQPQHF

size: -
D: -
J: TRBJ1-5
length: 14
V: TRBV28
DNA: TGTGCCAGCACCCCAGACAGCTTTAATCAGCCCCAGCATTTT
CDR3: CASTPDSFNQPQHF

size: -
D: TRBD1
J: TRBJ2-4
length: 16
V: TRBV10-3
DNA: TGTGCCATCAGTGACCCGGGACAGGGAGTCGGGGGAATTCAGTACTTC
CDR3: CAISDPGQGVGGIQYF

size: -
D: TRBD2
J: TRBJ2-1
length: 16
V: TRBV27
DNA: TGTGCCAGCACGGGGGGCGGAGCGGGAGTGGACTATGAGCAGTTCTTC
CDR3: CASTGGGAGVDYEQFF

size: -
D: -
J: TRBJ1-3
length: 12
V: TRBV19
DNA: TGTGCCAGCGAGGGCGAATCGGACACCATATATTTT
CDR3: CASEGESDTIYF

size: -
D: -
J: TRBJ1-1
length: 12
V: TRBV19
DNA: TGTGCCAGCACTCCCTCAGGGGATGAAGCTTTCTTT
CDR3: CASTPSGDEAFF

size: -
D: -
J: TRBJ1-2
length: 16
V: TRBV13
DNA: TGTGCCAGCAGCCCGGCCGGGGGGCGGGATGTGTATGGCTACACCTTC
CDR3: CASSPAGGRDVYGYTF

size: once
D: TRBD2
J: TRBJ2-1
length: 16
V: TRBV18
DNA: TGTGCCAGCTCACCGCCTAGCGGGCCCAAATACAATGAGCAGTTCTTC
CDR3: CASSPPSGPKYNEQFF

size: -
D: -
J: TRBJ2-3
length: 12
V: TRBV27
DNA: TGTGCCAGCAGTGGCGTCACAGATACGCAGTATTTT
CDR3: CASSGVTDTQYF

size: once
D: -
J: TRBJ2-1
length: 16
V: TRBV27
DNA: TGTGCCAGCAGTTTATCGGGTCAGGGGGGGTACAATGAGCAGTTCTTC
CDR3: CASSLSGQGGYNEQFF

size: -
D: TRBD2
J: TRBJ2-1
length: 15
V: TRBV11-2
DNA: TGTGCCAGCAGCTCCACTAGCGGGAGCTACAATGAGCAGTTCTTC
CDR3: CASSSTSGSYNEQFF

size: -
D: -
J: TRBJ2-1
length: 15
V: TRBV29-1
DNA: TGCAGCGTTGACAGGAAGGGGGGGGCCTACAATGAGCAGTTCTTC
CDR3: CSVDRKGGAYNEQFF

size: -
D: TRBD1
J: TRBJ2-1
length: 15
V: TRBV7-9
DNA: TGTGCCAGCAGCCGTACCGGGACAGGGAACAATGAGCAGTTCTTC
CDR3: CASSRTGTGNNEQFF

size: -
D: TRBD1
J: TRBJ1-5
length: 17
V: TRBV13
DNA: TGTGCCAGCAGCTTAGAGGGGGCCGGGACGGGTCGTCAGCCCCAGCATTTT
CDR3: CASSLEGAGTGRQPQHF

size: -
D: TRBD2
J: TRBJ2-1
length: 18
V: TRBV7-2
DNA: TGTGCCAGCAGCTTAGAGGTTCTCGCGGGAGGATATAGAAGTGAGCAGTTCTTC
CDR3: CASSLEVLAGGYRSEQFF

size: -
D: -
J: TRBJ2-1
length: 13
V: TRBV25-1
DNA: TGTGCCAGCAGCCAGGACAGATACAATGAGCAGTTCTTC
CDR3: CASSQDRYNEQFF

size: -
D: -
J: TRBJ2-5
length: 14
V: TRBV13
DNA: TGTGCCAGCAGCTCCAACAGACTAGTAGAGACCCAGTACTTC
CDR3: CASSSNRLVETQYF

size: once
D: TRBD2
J: TRBJ2-7
length: 16
V: TRBV4-2
DNA: TGTGCCAGCAGCCACGGTAGCGGGGGGGCCTGGTACGAGCAGTACTTC
CDR3: CASSHGSGGAWYEQYF

size: -
D: -
J: TRBJ1-2
length: 13
V: TRBV29-1
DNA: TGCAGCGTCCCCCAGGACGGCTACTATGGCTACACCTTC
CDR3: CSVPQDGYYGYTF

size: -
D: -
J: TRBJ2-7
length: 12
V: TRBV2
DNA: TGTGCCAGCAGGGACAGCCCCTACGAGCAGTACTTC
CDR3: CASRDSPYEQYF

size: -
D: -
J: TRBJ2-7
length: 13
V: TRBV29-1
DNA: TGCAGCGTCGAAGGGACAAATGATCCGGAGCAGTACTTC
CDR3: CSVEGTNDPEQYF

size: once
D: TRBD1
J: TRBJ2-2
length: 14
V: TRBV9
DNA: TGTGCCAGCAGCGGGACAGGAATCGCCGGGGAGCTGTTTTTT
CDR3: CASSGTGIAGELFF

size: -
D: -
J: TRBJ2-1
length: 15
V: TRBV7-9
DNA: TGTGCCAGCAGCTCTAGACTTAGCTCCTACAATGAGCAGTTCTTC
CDR3: CASSSRLSSYNEQFF

size: -
D: -
J: TRBJ1-2
length: 14
V: TRBV28
DNA: TGTGCCACCTTTAGTCCAGGAATTAACTATGGCTACACCTTC
CDR3: CATFSPGINYGYTF

size: -
D: TRBD2
J: TRBJ2-7
length: 17
V: TRBV28
DNA: TGTGCCAGCAGCCGCCGGAGACTAGCGGGGGGGCCAGGCGAGCAGTACTTC
CDR3: CASSRRRLAGGPGEQYF

size: -
D: TRBD1
J: TRBJ2-7
length: 15
V: TRBV28
DNA: TGTGCCAGCAGTTTGTGGGGACAGGGCCCGGGAGAGCAGTACTTC
CDR3: CASSLWGQGPGEQYF

size: -
D: -
J: TRBJ1-1
length: 12
V: TRBV5-6
DNA: TGTGCCAGCAGCTCCGACTTCACTGAAGCTTTCTTT
CDR3: CASSSDFTEAFF

size: few
D: TRBD2
J: TRBJ2-7
length: 14
V: TRBV19
DNA: TGTGCCAGTAGTATCGGGGAGGGCCCCTACGAGCAGTACTTC
CDR3: CASSIGEGPYEQYF

size: -
D: -
J: TRBJ2-7
length: 16
V: TRBV28
DNA: TGTGCCAGCAGCGCGATCACAGGGGAGGGGGAATACGAGCAGTACTTC
CDR3: CASSAITGEGEYEQYF

size: -
D: TRBD1
J: TRBJ1-6
length: 16
V: TRBV4-2
DNA: TGTGCCAGCAGCCAAGGGCAGGGGGCGGCTAATTCACCCCTCCACTTT
CDR3: CASSQGQGAANSPLHF

size: -
D: -
J: TRBJ2-5
length: 13
V: TRBV6-5
DNA: TGTGCCAGCAAAGGGGAGCGTCAAGAGACCCAGTACTTC
CDR3: CASKGERQETQYF

size: -
D: -
J: TRBJ2-3
length: 15
V: TRBV7-6
DNA: TGTGCCAGCAGCTTAACAGCGTCTAGCACAGATACGCAGTATTTT
CDR3: CASSLTASSTDTQYF

size: -
D: -
J: TRBJ2-2
length: 12
V: TRBV7-9
DNA: TGTGCCCGCGTCGGGGCCCCCGGGGAGCTGTTTTTT
CDR3: CARVGAPGELFF

size: -
D: -
J: TRBJ2-5
length: 17
V: TRBV19
DNA: TGTGCCAGTAGTGCCGGTCGACGGGCAGCGCTTCAAGAGACCCAGTACTTC
CDR3: CASSAGRRAALQETQYF

size: -
D: -
J: TRBJ2-3
length: 14
V: TRBV4-1
DNA: TGCGCCAGCAGCCAAGATAGGGATAGAGATACGCAGTATTTT
CDR3: CASSQDRDRDTQYF

size: -
D: TRBD2
J: TRBJ2-3
length: 16
V: TRBV7-9
DNA: TGTGCCAGCAGCCCTGGCGGGAGCTCCCCCACAGATACGCAGTATTTT
CDR3: CASSPGGSSPTDTQYF

size: -
D: -
J: TRBJ2-5
length: 11
V: TRBV5-4
DNA: TGTGCCAGCGCCTCGAGGGGGACCCAGTACTTC
CDR3: CASASRGTQYF

size: -
D: TRBD2
J: TRBJ2-7
length: 15
V: TRBV9
DNA: TGTGCCAGCAGCCTTAGCGGGAGTAGCTCCTACGAGCAGTACTTC
CDR3: CASSLSGSSSYEQYF

size: once
D: -
J: TRBJ2-7
length: 13
V: TRBV7-8
DNA: TGTGCCAGCAGCTTCGGACAGCGGGTGGAGCAGTACTTC
CDR3: CASSFGQRVEQYF

size: once
D: -
J: TRBJ2-7
length: 11
V: TRBV7-2
DNA: TGTGCCAGCAGCTTCACCTACGAGCAGTACTTC
CDR3: CASSFTYEQYF

size: -
D: -
J: TRBJ2-3
length: 15
V: TRBV30
DNA: TGTGCCTGGAGTGTGGGCGGGGGCCGGGTAGATACGCAGTATTTT
CDR3: CAWSVGGGRVDTQYF

size: -
D: -
J: TRBJ2-7
length: 13
V: TRBV5-4
DNA: TGTGCCAGCAGCTTAGGGGGTCTTAGCGAGCAGTACTTC
CDR3: CASSLGGLSEQYF

size: -
D: -
J: TRBJ1-1
length: 12
V: TRBV6-1
DNA: TGTGCCAGCAGTGTATTGAACACTGAAGCTTTCTTT
CDR3: CASSVLNTEAFF

size: -
D: -
J: TRBJ2-7
length: 16
V: TRBV6-4
DNA: TGTGCCAGCAGTGATCTGACCAGGGAGCACGGCCACGAGCAGTACTTC
CDR3: CASSDLTREHGHEQYF

size: -
D: TRBD2
J: TRBJ2-7
length: 16
V: TRBV7-9
DNA: TGTGCCAGCAGCTTGAATAGGACTAGGGCAGACCACGAGCAGTACTTC
CDR3: CASSLNRTRADHEQYF